The 3 T cell receptor beta chains presented below share a single source sample, sequenced in a study of blood T cell repertoires in COVID-19. Here immunoSEQ multiplex PCR was the method, and the copy in TCRdb shows in-frame clones only, minus some. The table lists a few hundred thousand clones, nearly 90% of them singletons, with 2.9% in the top ten. The sequencing sample was made of PBMCs or T cells enriched from blood (not recorded which). The receptors were sampled from a woman in her 50s who had been exposed to COVID-19.

V gene TRBV27 combines with J gene TRBJ2-7, with 7 bases that match TRBD1. J gave up 2 bases and V 6 bases, and 4 bases lay outside the gene matches. CDR1 MNHEY and CDR2 SMNVEV come from the germline V gene (reference sequence). The CDR3 runs to 13 residues. DNA for the CDR3: TGTGCCAGCAGATGGACAGGCGCCTACGAGCAGTACTTC. Amino acids: CASRWTGAYEQYF.

The genes are TRBV2 and TRBJ1-2; a weak D match, TRBD1 (6 bases). The CDR3 sequence is 13 residues long. CDR1 is SNHLY and CDR2 is FYNNEI in the germline V gene. The V end lost 5 bases, the J end lost 2 bases, and 9 bases lay between the germline ends. This CDR3 reads CASSSGDNYGYTF. The CDR3 DNA reads as TGTGCCAGCAGTTCAGGGGACAACTATGGCTACACCTTC.

This clone was recorded once. The chain uses TRBV27 and TRBJ2-7, with 8 bases that match TRBD2. Germline CDR1 and CDR2: MNHEY and SMNVEV (reference sequence). This CDR3 has 17 amino acids. After removal of 6 bases from V and 4 bases from J, the junction contained 17 bases not matched to a gene. CDR3 in DNA: TGTGCCAGCAGGAGGGGGGATGGTAGCGGGGTGGTGTACGAGCAGTACTTC. It specifies CASRRGDGSGVVYEQYF.